Given below is one T cell receptor beta chain in context. Its antigen remains unidentified. The sample comes from a study of cytomegalovirus exposure and HLA in healthy donors. Each donor was healthy, and each was a bone marrow donor. Findings and caveats of the study: Exclusion as indistinguishable affected some V segments, including TRBV6-2 and TRBV6-3.

Deletions cut 2 bases from V and 3 bases from J, with 26 bases between. Germline V lookup: CDR1 SGHNT, CDR2 YYREEE (reference sequence). This CDR3 region has 19 residues. The PCR made use of 60 Vbeta and 13 Jbeta primers. The method was immunoSEQ multiplex PCR; TCRdb's version includes in-frame clones alone and lacks a portion of them. The sample lists under 55,000 clones; 73% were seen once. Specimen: PBMCs. The source is a man aged 18 to 35 in good health and CMV-seronegative. V and J are TRBV5-4 and TRBJ1-1; no definite D call. In DNA, the CDR3 is TGTGCCAGCAGCTTCAGGCTCTTTGGACTATCTGCCAGAGACACTGAAGCTTTCTTT. This encodes CASSFRLFGLSARDTEAFF.